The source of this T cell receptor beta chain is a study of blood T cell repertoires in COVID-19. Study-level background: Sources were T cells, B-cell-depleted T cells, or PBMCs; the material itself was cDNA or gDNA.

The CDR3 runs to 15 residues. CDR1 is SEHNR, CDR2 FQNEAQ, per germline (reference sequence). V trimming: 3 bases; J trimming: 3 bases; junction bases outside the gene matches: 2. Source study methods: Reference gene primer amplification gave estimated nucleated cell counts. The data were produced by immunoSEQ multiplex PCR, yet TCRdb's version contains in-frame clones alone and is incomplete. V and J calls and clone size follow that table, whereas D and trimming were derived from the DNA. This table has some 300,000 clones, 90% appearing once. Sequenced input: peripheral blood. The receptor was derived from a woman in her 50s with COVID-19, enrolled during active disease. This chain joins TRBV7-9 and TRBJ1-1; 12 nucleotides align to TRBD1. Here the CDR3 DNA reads TGTGCCAGCAGCTTGGGACAGGGGGCGGACACTGAAGCTTTCTTT. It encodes CASSLGQGADTEAFF.